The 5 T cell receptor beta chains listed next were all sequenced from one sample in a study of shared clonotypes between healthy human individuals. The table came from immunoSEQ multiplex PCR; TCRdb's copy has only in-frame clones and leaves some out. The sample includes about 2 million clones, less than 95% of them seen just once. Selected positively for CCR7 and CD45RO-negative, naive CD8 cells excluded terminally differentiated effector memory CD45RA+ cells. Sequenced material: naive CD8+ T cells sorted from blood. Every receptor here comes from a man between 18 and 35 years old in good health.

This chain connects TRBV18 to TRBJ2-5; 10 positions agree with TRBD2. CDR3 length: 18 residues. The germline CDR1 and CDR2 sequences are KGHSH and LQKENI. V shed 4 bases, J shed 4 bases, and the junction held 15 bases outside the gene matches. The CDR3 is CASSQTTSSGSLLETQYF. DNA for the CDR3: TGTGCCAGCTCACAAACAACGTCTAGCGGGAGTCTCTTAGAGACCCAGTACTTC.

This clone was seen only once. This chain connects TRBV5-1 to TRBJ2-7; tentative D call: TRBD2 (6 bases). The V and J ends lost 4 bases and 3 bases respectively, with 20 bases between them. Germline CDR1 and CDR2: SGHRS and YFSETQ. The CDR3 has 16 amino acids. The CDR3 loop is CASSENRGGRLYEQYF. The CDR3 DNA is TGCGCCAGCAGCGAGAACCGAGGAGGGAGGCTCTACGAGCAGTACTTC.

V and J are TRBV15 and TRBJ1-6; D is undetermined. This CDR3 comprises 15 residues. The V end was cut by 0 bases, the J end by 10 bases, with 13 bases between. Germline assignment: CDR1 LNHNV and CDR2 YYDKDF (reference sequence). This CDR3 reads CATSRDAPPGSPLHF. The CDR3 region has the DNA TGTGCCACCAGCAGAGATGCGCCCCCCGGCTCACCCCTCCACTTT. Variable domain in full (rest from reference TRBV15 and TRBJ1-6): DAMVIQNPRYQVTQFGKPVTLSCSQTLNHNVMYWYQQKSSQAPKLLFHYYDKDFNNEADTPDNFQSRRPNTSFCFLDIRSPGLGDTAMYLCATSRDAPPGSPLHFGNGTRLTVT.

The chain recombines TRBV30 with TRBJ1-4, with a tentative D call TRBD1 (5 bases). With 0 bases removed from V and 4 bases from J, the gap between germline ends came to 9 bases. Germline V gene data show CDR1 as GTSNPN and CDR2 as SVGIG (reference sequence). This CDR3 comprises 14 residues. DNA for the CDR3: TGTGCCTGGAGTGTACAGGCTATTAATGAAAAACTGTTTTTT. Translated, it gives CAWSVQAINEKLFF.

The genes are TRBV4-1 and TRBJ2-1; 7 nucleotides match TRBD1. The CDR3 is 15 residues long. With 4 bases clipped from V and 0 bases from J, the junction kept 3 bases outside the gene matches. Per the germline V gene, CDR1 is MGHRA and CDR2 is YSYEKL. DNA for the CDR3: TGCGCCAGCAGCCCGGACAGGAGCTCCTACAATGAGCAGTTCTTC. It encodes CASSPDRSSYNEQFF.